Included here is one T cell receptor (beta chain) sequence, with context. Patients had residual fresh-frozen tumor tissue and more than two years of survival data. Sequencing was performed with immunoSEQ multiplex PCR; in TCRdb, only in-frame clones are kept and a portion is missing. The table lists roughly 100,000 clones, roughly 76% of them singletons. These data originate in a study of glioma-infiltrating T cells after dendritic cell vaccination. Germline V gene sequence: CDR1 SGHAT, CDR2 FQNNGV. The CDR3 consists of 14 residues. Trimming cost V 4 bases and J 7 bases; bases outside gene matches: 7.

The chain carries TRBV11-2 and TRBJ2-1, with TRBD2 matching 7 bases. The source of this sequence is a human donor with glioblastoma. The sample consisted of blood, taken before dendritic cell vaccination. The CDR3 reads CASSSRWRGNEQFF. CDR3 sequence (DNA): TGTGCCAGCAGCTCTCGTTGGCGGGGGAATGAGCAGTTCTTC.